This passage covers 23 T cell receptor beta chains from one sample sequenced in a study of healthy donors' naive CD4 and CD8 T cells (dated by TCRdb to about 2015). Sequencing was performed on a 454 GS FLX Titanium. A previously published linear amplification protocol was used to build TCR libraries from about 540 ng of total RNA. Through fastp at Q25 and MiXCR, TCRdb rebuilt clones from the public reads, retaining in-frame beta chains. Rows are unified per CDR3 protein, each entry keeping the most common DNA and genes. This sample gives about 180,000 distinct CDR3 sequences in total; around 74% of them show up just once. 2% to 2.5% of the sample is in the top ten clones. The sample comprised naive CD4+ and CD8+ T cells sorted from blood, pooled from several donors. In the paper's terms, the cell subset or site label means: FACS-sorted naive CD4+ (CD45RO-CD45RA+) and naive CD8+ (CD45RA+CD27bright) T cells. The origin of the receptors is a pool of human donors in good health; the sample pools cells from several healthy donors.

A remark on this clonotype: Since the CDR3 does not end with the conserved phenylalanine or tryptophan, this likely comes from a read error. This rearrangement joins TRBV25-1 to TRBJ1-1, with 8 bases matching TRBD1. Per germline, CDR1 MGHDK and CDR2 SYGVNS. With 7 bases clipped from V and 7 bases from J, the junction kept 11 bases outside the gene matches. This CDR3 has 14 residues. The CDR3 spells CASTKDRDVGEAFL. CDR3 bases: TGTGCCAGCACCAAGGACAGGGACGTCGGTGAAGCTTTCCTT.

This clonotype was seen a handful of times. The CDR3 nucleotides are TGCAGCGTTGAGCCTAGCGGGGGGCCAGATACGCAGTATTTT. It codes for CSVEPSGGPDTQYF. The gene calls are TRBV29-1 and TRBJ2-3; 11 bases fit TRBD2. Looked up from germline, CDR1 is SQVTM and CDR2 is ANQGSEA. After removal of 3 bases from V and 4 bases from J, the junction contained 3 bases not matched to a gene. The CDR3 runs to 14 residues.

V and J are TRBV20-1 and TRBJ1-2; D may be TRBD1 (6 bases). This CDR3 has 13 amino acids. Germline CDR1 is DFQATT and CDR2 is SNEGSKA (reference sequence). With 3 bases removed from V and 4 bases from J, the gap between germline ends came to 12 bases. The CDR3 region has the DNA TGCAGTGCTAGCCCTGAGACAGGCTATGGCTACACCTTC. It is translated as CSASPETGYGYTF.

A few counts support this clonotype. The chain links TRBV29-1 to TRBJ2-7; 9 bases are a match to TRBD1. The ends lost 5 bases at V and 6 bases at J; junction bases unmatched: 5. The length of the CDR3 is 12 residues. Per germline, CDR1 SQVTM and CDR2 ANQGSEA. In nucleotides, the CDR3 is TGCAGCGTTCGGGACAGGGTGGCCGAGCAGTACTTC. Translated, it gives CSVRDRVAEQYF.

The J gene is TRBJ1-5, the V gene TRBV27; 8 bases align to TRBD1. The CDR3 runs 14 residues. CDR1 and CDR2 from the germline V gene are MNHEY and SMNVEV (reference sequence). V dropped 6 bases and J dropped 4; count of bases not matched to a gene: 5. The CDR3 DNA reads TGTGCCAGCAGACCGACAGGGGCTAATCAGCCCCAGCATTTT. This codes for CASRPTGANQPQHF.

This sequence joins TRBV29-1 and TRBJ2-5; 7 bases match TRBD1. Trimming removed 5 bases from V and 3 bases from J; junction bases left unmatched: 3. The germline V gene encodes CDR1 SQVTM and CDR2 ANQGSEA. The CDR3 is 12 amino acids. The CDR3 DNA is TGCAGCGTTTCAGGGGGTGAAGAGACCCAGTACTTC. Translated: CSVSGGEETQYF. Combining the CDR3 with reference TRBV29-1 and TRBJ2-5 gives the whole variable domain SAVISQKPSRDICQRGTSLTIQCQVDSQVTMMFWYRQQPGQSLTLIATANQGSEATYESGFVIDKFPISRPNLTFSTLTVSNMSPEDSSIYLCSVSGGEETQYFGPGTRLLVL.

The chain joins TRBV6-2 or TRBV6-3 to TRBJ2-7; D may be TRBD2 (5 bases). The V and J ends lost 2 bases and 4 bases respectively, with 12 bases between them. This CDR3 is 14 amino acids long. CDR1 and CDR2 (germline): MNHEY, SVGEGT. In nucleotides, the CDR3 is TGTGCCAGCAGTTACCGGGAAGGCGTGTACGAGCAGTACGTC. This encodes CASSYREGVYEQYV.

The V call is TRBV11-2, the J call TRBJ1-5; tentatively, D is TRBD1 (5 bases). Germline CDR1 SGHAT, CDR2 FQNNGV. The CDR3 is 14 amino acids. V lost 5 bases and J lost 0, with 8 bases in between. Written as DNA, the CDR3 is TGTGCCAGCAGCCCCGACAGTAGCAATCAGCCCCAGCATTTT. Protein: CASSPDSSNQPQHF.

The rearrangement uses TRBV19 and TRBJ2-5; D gene uncertain. Germline-derived CDR1 and CDR2 are LNHDA and SQIVND (reference sequence). CDR3 length equals 14 residues. V was shortened by 3 bases and J by 1 base, with 9 bases between the two germline ends. The CDR3 nucleotides read TGTGCCAGTAGTATCTGGGGAATCCAAGAGACCCAGTACTTC. Amino acid sequence: CASSIWGIQETQYF.

This clonotype was counted between two and nine times. This chain joins TRBV29-1 and TRBJ2-5; no reliable D call. Germline V gene lookup returns CDR1 SQVTM and CDR2 ANQGSEA. Trimming stripped 4 bases from V and 5 bases from J, with 8 bases between. The CDR3 is 11 amino acids. CDR3: CSVVDQETQYF. The DNA for the CDR3 is TGCAGCGTTGTTGATCAGGAGACCCAGTACTTC.

A note on this clonotype: Germline is not matched at one junction end, which may reflect a read error. This chain links TRBV4-2 with TRBJ1-2; D gene ambiguous. Germline V lookup: CDR1 LGHNA, CDR2 YNFKEQ. The CDR3 runs to 15 residues. The CDR3 region has the DNA TGCGCCAGCAGCCAAGATTTTGGCCCTTCCTATGGCTACACCTTC. Its protein is CASSQDFGPSYGYTF.

The chain carries TRBV19 and TRBJ2-7; D unresolved. From germline, CDR1 is LNHDA and CDR2 SQIVND (reference sequence). Trimming shortened V by 5 bases and J by 3 bases, and 14 bases separated the two germline ends. The length of the CDR3 is 14 residues. This CDR3 reads CASSPKSTYYEQYF. Written as DNA, the CDR3 is TGTGCCAGTAGTCCCAAATCAACTTACTACGAGCAGTACTTC.

The rearrangement joins TRBV5-1 to TRBJ2-5; TRBD1 aligns across 7 bases. J gave up 4 bases and V 5 bases, and 11 bases lay outside the gene matches. Germline V gene lookup returns CDR1 SGHRS and CDR2 YFSETQ. This CDR3 comprises 15 residues. CDR3 loop: CASSPYWTGGETQYF. The CDR3 DNA is TGCGCCAGCAGTCCTTATTGGACAGGTGGAGAGACCCAGTACTTC.

The chain carries TRBV20-1 and TRBJ2-3, with D perhaps TRBD1 (5 bases). The V gene lost 1 base and the J gene lost 4 bases, with 9 bases spanning the gap. Per the germline V gene, CDR1 is DFQATT and CDR2 is SNEGSKA (reference sequence). This CDR3 contains 13 residues. CDR3 region: CSARVVGADTQYF. The CDR3 coding sequence is TGCAGTGCTAGAGTGGTAGGGGCAGATACGCAGTATTTT.

The chain couples TRBV6-5 to TRBJ1-6; 7 nucleotides align to TRBD1. The germline CDR1 and CDR2 sequences are MNHEY and SVGAGI. Unmatched junction bases numbered 7, after V lost 6 bases and J lost 8 bases. CDR3 length: 14 residues. The CDR3 sequence is CASSDKTGYSPLHF. The DNA of the CDR3 is TGTGCCAGCAGCGATAAGACAGGGTATTCACCCCTCCACTTT.

About this clonotype itself: Its ends do not fully match the called genes, so a read error is possible. The chain recombines TRBV6-2 or TRBV6-3 with TRBJ2-6; 8 nucleotides line up with TRBD1. The CDR3 is 15 residues long. Germline V gene data show CDR1 as MNHEY and CDR2 as SVGEGT. CDR3 bases: TGTGCCAGCAGGCCGACAGGGGTTGGGGCCAACGTCCCGACTTTC. Amino acid sequence: CASRPTGVGANVPTF.

CDR3 residues: CASSARLGRGYQPQHF. The CDR3 DNA reads TGTGCCAGTAGTGCCCGGCTGGGCAGGGGTTATCAGCCCCAGCATTTT. The rearrangement joins TRBV19 to TRBJ1-5; perhaps TRBD1 as D (6 bases). The germline V and J ends were trimmed by 5 bases and 5 bases, with 19 bases remaining between them. This CDR3 comprises 16 residues. CDR1 is LNHDA and CDR2 is SQIVND in the germline V gene (reference sequence).

The chain recombines TRBV24-1 with TRBJ2-1; a weak D match, TRBD2 (5 bases). The germline gives CDR1 KGHDR, CDR2 SFDVKD. The ends were cut back, 9 bases at V and 6 bases at J, with 14 bases in the middle. The CDR3 totals 13 residues. This CDR3 reads CATAEGSSNEQFF. In DNA, the CDR3 is TGTGCCACCGCCGAGGGTTCGAGCAATGAGCAGTTCTTC.

J is TRBJ2-3 and V is TRBV29-1; 7 nucleotides line up with TRBD1. Losses at the gene ends were 7 bases for V and 5 bases for J; bases not matched to a gene: 18. Germline V gene lookup returns CDR1 SQVTM and CDR2 ANQGSEA. The CDR3 is 16 amino acids. CDR3 DNA: TGCAGCGGGCGACGTTACACAGGGGCCAGGGGAGATACGCAGTATTTT. As protein: CSGRRYTGARGDTQYF.

This rearrangement joins TRBV12-3 or TRBV12-4 to TRBJ1-2; 9 nucleotides line up with TRBD1. The CDR3 totals 15 residues. The V segment lost 5 bases and the J segment 4 bases; nucleotides outside the gene matches: 8. CDR3 coding DNA: TGTGCCAGCAGTAGGACACAGGGGGCTGCCTATGGCTACACCTTC. It yields the protein CASSRTQGAAYGYTF.

The J gene is TRBJ1-1, the V gene TRBV7-8, with 10 bases identical to TRBD1. This CDR3 contains 18 residues. Germline V gene lookup returns CDR1 SGHVS and CDR2 FQNEAQ. V was clipped by 3 bases and J by 4 bases; unmatched bases: 14. CDR3 in amino acids: CASSFYKGQGHRSTEAFF. The CDR3 DNA follows: TGTGCCAGCAGCTTTTATAAGGGACAGGGGCATCGTAGCACTGAAGCTTTCTTT.

This clonotype has only one observation. This chain links TRBV29-1 with TRBJ2-3, with TRBD2 identical over 14 bases. The CDR3 runs to 15 residues. The germline gives CDR1 SQVTM, CDR2 ANQGSEA. Trimming at V came to 6 bases and at J to 4 bases, leaving 6 bases not matched to a gene. CDR3 amino acids: CSVSRLAGGADTQYF. As DNA, the CDR3 is TGCAGCGTCAGCAGACTAGCGGGAGGGGCAGATACGCAGTATTTT.

This chain connects TRBV29-1 to TRBJ2-1, with 9 bases fitting TRBD1. The CDR3 contains 13 residues. CDR1 and CDR2 from the germline V gene are SQVTM and ANQGSEA. V shed 8 bases, J shed 4 bases, and the junction held 6 bases outside the gene matches. CDR3 nucleotides: TGCAGCTCAAGGGACAGGGCTTACAATGAGCAGTTCTTC. Amino acid sequence: CSSRDRAYNEQFF.